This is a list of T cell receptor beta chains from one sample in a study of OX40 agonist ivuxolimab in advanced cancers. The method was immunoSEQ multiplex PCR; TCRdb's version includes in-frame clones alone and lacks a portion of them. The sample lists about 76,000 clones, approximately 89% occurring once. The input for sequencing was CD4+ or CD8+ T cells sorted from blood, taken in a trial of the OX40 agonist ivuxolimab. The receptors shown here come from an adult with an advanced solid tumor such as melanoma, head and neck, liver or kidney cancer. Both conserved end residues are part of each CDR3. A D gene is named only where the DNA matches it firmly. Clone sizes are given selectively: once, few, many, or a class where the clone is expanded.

cdr3_aa: CASSPDSGTGIYGYTF; cdr3_nt: TGTGCCAGCAGCCCCGACTCCGGGACAGGGATCTATGGCTACACCTTC; clone_size: -; d_call: TRBD1; v_call: TRBV11-2; j_call: TRBJ1-2
cdr3_aa: CASSTSPAGAEAFF; cdr3_nt: TGTGCCAGCAGCACATCGCCGGCAGGGGCTGAAGCTTTCTTT; clone_size: -; d_call: -; v_call: TRBV11-2; j_call: TRBJ1-1
cdr3_aa: CASSATPSGVRGYTF; cdr3_nt: TGTGCCAGCAGTGCCACCCCGAGCGGGGTCCGGGGCTACACCTTC; clone_size: -; d_call: -; v_call: TRBV6-5; j_call: TRBJ1-2
cdr3_aa: CASSLRGLKTQYF; cdr3_nt: TGTGCCAGCAGCTTGAGGGGACTGAAGACCCAGTACTTC; clone_size: -; d_call: -; v_call: TRBV5-4; j_call: TRBJ2-5
cdr3_aa: CASSPGQGWEKLFF; cdr3_nt: TGTGCCAGCAGCCCGGGACAGGGGTGGGAAAAACTGTTTTTT; clone_size: -; d_call: TRBD1; v_call: TRBV7-9; j_call: TRBJ1-4
cdr3_aa: CASRSENGFQDRSNQPQHF; cdr3_nt: TGCGCCAGCAGATCGGAAAATGGTTTTCAAGACCGTAGCAATCAGCCCCAGCATTTT; clone_size: -; d_call: -; v_call: TRBV4-1; j_call: TRBJ1-5
cdr3_aa: CASSVAFTDTQYF; cdr3_nt: TGTGCCAGCAGCGTAGCTTTCACAGATACGCAGTATTTT; clone_size: -; d_call: -; v_call: TRBV9; j_call: TRBJ2-3
cdr3_aa: CASSFRGGETQYF; cdr3_nt: TGTGCCAGCAGCTTTAGAGGTGGTGAGACCCAGTACTTC; clone_size: -; d_call: -; v_call: TRBV7-3; j_call: TRBJ2-5
cdr3_aa: CASSIVTGPPVWPQHF; cdr3_nt: TGTGCCAGTAGTATAGTCACCGGGCCCCCCGTATGGCCCCAGCATTTT; clone_size: -; d_call: -; v_call: TRBV19; j_call: TRBJ1-5
cdr3_aa: CASSLDLQRVWEKLFF; cdr3_nt: TGTGCCAGCAGCTTAGATCTCCAGCGGGTCTGGGAAAAACTGTTTTTT; clone_size: -; d_call: -; v_call: TRBV11-2; j_call: TRBJ1-4
cdr3_aa: CASSQIQGREGYTF; cdr3_nt: TGTGCCAGTAGCCAAATCCAGGGACGGGAGGGCTACACCTTC; clone_size: -; d_call: -; v_call: TRBV19; j_call: TRBJ1-2
cdr3_aa: CASSLSAGGGYTF; cdr3_nt: TGTGCCAGCAGCTTGTCGGCAGGCGGTGGCTACACCTTC; clone_size: once; d_call: -; v_call: TRBV5-6; j_call: TRBJ1-2
cdr3_aa: CASSQQGEQYF; cdr3_nt: TGTGCCAGCAGCCAACAGGGGGAGCAGTACTTC; clone_size: -; d_call: -; v_call: TRBV4-2; j_call: TRBJ2-7
cdr3_aa: CASSSPGVSYEQYF; cdr3_nt: TGTGCCAGCAGTTCGCCCGGGGTCTCCTACGAGCAGTACTTC; clone_size: -; d_call: -; v_call: TRBV28; j_call: TRBJ2-7
cdr3_aa: CAISESGQDQETQYF; cdr3_nt: TGTGCCATCAGTGAGTCGGGACAGGACCAAGAGACCCAGTACTTC; clone_size: -; d_call: TRBD1; v_call: TRBV10-3; j_call: TRBJ2-5
cdr3_aa: CASSYTGTGAIEQYF; cdr3_nt: TGTGCCAGCAGCTACACCGGGACAGGGGCGATCGAGCAGTACTTC; clone_size: once; d_call: TRBD1; v_call: TRBV7-3; j_call: TRBJ2-7
cdr3_aa: CASSRDSSRNEQFF; cdr3_nt: TGTGCCAGTAGTCGTGACTCTAGCCGCAATGAGCAGTTCTTC; clone_size: -; d_call: -; v_call: TRBV19; j_call: TRBJ2-1
cdr3_aa: CASSILSRGQLSGANVLTF; cdr3_nt: TGTGCCAGCAGTATCTTAAGCAGGGGACAACTCTCTGGGGCCAACGTCCTGACTTTC; clone_size: -; d_call: -; v_call: TRBV7-9; j_call: TRBJ2-6
cdr3_aa: CASSQDQATGLSREAFF; cdr3_nt: TGTGCCAGCAGCCAAGATCAAGCAACAGGTCTATCCAGGGAAGCTTTCTTT; clone_size: -; d_call: -; v_call: TRBV4-2; j_call: TRBJ1-1
cdr3_aa: CASSRQDRNQPQHF; cdr3_nt: TGTGCCAGCAGCAGACAGGATCGCAATCAGCCCCAGCATTTT; clone_size: once; d_call: -; v_call: TRBV6-5; j_call: TRBJ1-5
cdr3_aa: CASSFTSGIETQYF; cdr3_nt: TGCGCCAGCAGCTTTACTAGCGGAATAGAGACCCAGTACTTC; clone_size: once; d_call: TRBD2; v_call: TRBV5-1; j_call: TRBJ2-5
cdr3_aa: CSAVVGDRVTSGYTF; cdr3_nt: TGCAGCGCTGTAGTGGGAGACAGGGTCACCAGTGGCTACACCTTC; clone_size: -; d_call: TRBD1; v_call: TRBV29-1; j_call: TRBJ1-2
cdr3_aa: CASSARDRGSVGYTF; cdr3_nt: TGTGCCAGCAGTGCCCGGGACAGGGGATCAGTGGGCTACACCTTC; clone_size: few; d_call: TRBD1; v_call: TRBV2; j_call: TRBJ1-2
cdr3_aa: CASSLKAYTEAFF; cdr3_nt: TGTGCCAGCAGTTTAAAAGCTTACACTGAAGCTTTCTTT; clone_size: once; d_call: -; v_call: TRBV27; j_call: TRBJ1-1
cdr3_aa: CAISGFPGLAGTNTGELFF; cdr3_nt: TGTGCCATCAGTGGATTCCCGGGACTAGCGGGGACGAACACCGGGGAGCTGTTTTTT; clone_size: -; d_call: TRBD2; v_call: TRBV10-3; j_call: TRBJ2-2
cdr3_aa: CASSQQGNSGNTIYF; cdr3_nt: TGCGCCAGCAGCCAACAAGGGAACTCTGGAAACACCATATATTTT; clone_size: -; d_call: -; v_call: TRBV5-1; j_call: TRBJ1-3
cdr3_aa: CASSSRGGGAVDTQYF; cdr3_nt: TGTGCCAGCAGCTCACGGGGGGGCGGAGCGGTAGATACGCAGTATTTT; clone_size: -; d_call: TRBD2; v_call: TRBV11-3; j_call: TRBJ2-3
cdr3_aa: CASSLGGAGGNEKLFF; cdr3_nt: TGTGCCAGCAGTCTCGGGGGGGCAGGAGGTAATGAAAAACTGTTTTTT; clone_size: -; d_call: -; v_call: TRBV28; j_call: TRBJ1-4
cdr3_aa: CASSQGEATPGYGYTF; cdr3_nt: TGCGCCAGCAGCCAAGGTGAAGCGACCCCGGGCTATGGCTACACCTTC; clone_size: -; d_call: -; v_call: TRBV4-3; j_call: TRBJ1-2
cdr3_aa: CASSPSLAVSSYNEQFF; cdr3_nt: TGTGCCAGCAGCCCGTCTCTGGCGGTGAGCTCCTACAATGAGCAGTTCTTC; clone_size: -; d_call: -; v_call: TRBV7-3; j_call: TRBJ2-1
cdr3_aa: CASSDRGGTDTQYF; cdr3_nt: TGTGCCAGCAGTGACAGGGGCGGGACAGATACGCAGTATTTT; clone_size: -; d_call: -; v_call: TRBV6-4; j_call: TRBJ2-3
cdr3_aa: CASSLDPGGNYGYTF; cdr3_nt: TGTGCCAGCAGCTTAGACCCAGGGGGGAACTATGGCTACACCTTC; clone_size: once; d_call: TRBD1; v_call: TRBV7-2; j_call: TRBJ1-2
cdr3_aa: CASSLDRASGELFF; cdr3_nt: TGTGCCAGCAGCTTGGACAGGGCCAGCGGGGAGCTGTTTTTT; clone_size: -; d_call: -; v_call: TRBV5-4; j_call: TRBJ2-2
cdr3_aa: CASSVASQGSQYF; cdr3_nt: TGTGCCAGCAGCGTAGCTTCCCAGGGGTCTCAGTACTTC; clone_size: -; d_call: -; v_call: TRBV9; j_call: TRBJ2-7
cdr3_aa: CSVVDRKSYEQYF; cdr3_nt: TGCAGCGTTGTCGACAGGAAGTCCTACGAGCAGTACTTC; clone_size: once; d_call: -; v_call: TRBV29-1; j_call: TRBJ2-7
cdr3_aa: CSVGGQDYNEQFF; cdr3_nt: TGCAGCGTTGGGGGACAGGACTACAATGAGCAGTTCTTC; clone_size: -; d_call: TRBD1; v_call: TRBV29-1; j_call: TRBJ2-1
cdr3_aa: CAISPGVEQYF; cdr3_nt: TGTGCCATCAGCCCCGGAGTGGAGCAGTACTTC; clone_size: -; d_call: -; v_call: TRBV10-3; j_call: TRBJ2-7
cdr3_aa: CASSQVRDGNEQFF; cdr3_nt: TGCGCCAGCAGCCAAGTAAGGGACGGAAATGAGCAGTTCTTC; clone_size: -; d_call: -; v_call: TRBV4-3; j_call: TRBJ2-1
cdr3_aa: CATTLGSYEQYF; cdr3_nt: TGTGCCACAACCCTGGGGTCCTACGAGCAGTACTTC; clone_size: -; d_call: -; v_call: TRBV6-1; j_call: TRBJ2-7